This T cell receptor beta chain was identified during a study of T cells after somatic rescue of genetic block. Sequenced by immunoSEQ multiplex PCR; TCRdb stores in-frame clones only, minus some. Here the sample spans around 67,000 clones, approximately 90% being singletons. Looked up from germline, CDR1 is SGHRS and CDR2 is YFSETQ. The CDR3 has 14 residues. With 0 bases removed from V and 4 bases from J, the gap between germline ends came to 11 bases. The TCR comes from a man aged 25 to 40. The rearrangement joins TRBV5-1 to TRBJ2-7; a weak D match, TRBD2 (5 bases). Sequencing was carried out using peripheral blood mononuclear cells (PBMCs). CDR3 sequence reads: CASSLAGRGYEQYF. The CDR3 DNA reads TGCGCCAGCAGCTTGGCTGGGCGCGGGTACGAGCAGTACTTC.